Listed below are T cell receptor beta chains from one sample, sequenced in a study of cytomegalovirus exposure and HLA in healthy donors. Some clones are missing from TCRdb's copy, which holds only in-frame ones; the method was immunoSEQ multiplex PCR. The sample contains some 340,000 clones, around 87% of which appear only once. Sample: PBMCs. Receptors originate from a woman aged 25 to 45 in good health and CMV-seropositive. Each CDR3 is given with its conserved first and last residue. The D gene is left open where the match is weak. Some rows mark clone size as missing; the rest say once, few, many or name a class of expanded clone.

V,length,J,D,size,CDR3,DNA
TRBV2,15,TRBJ2-5,TRBD2,.,CASRPGLAIQETQYF,TGTGCCAGCAGGCCGGGACTAGCGATCCAAGAGACCCAGTACTTC
TRBV7-2,14,TRBJ2-1,.,once,CASSPGPSRYEQFF,TGTGCCAGCAGCCCCGGACCCTCGCGTTATGAGCAGTTCTTC
TRBV7-9,9,TRBJ1-1,.,.,CASSVRERF,TGTGCCAGCAGCGTCCGGGAGAGGTTT
TRBV5-1,14,TRBJ1-2,.,.,CASSLDTTNYGYTF,TGCGCCAGCAGCTTGGACACGACTAACTATGGCTACACCTTC
TRBV9,13,TRBJ2-5,.,few,CASSLRGQETQYF,TGTGCCAGCAGCCTTCGGGGACAAGAGACCCAGTACTTC
TRBV18,14,TRBJ2-1,.,few,CASSPAGYNNEQFF,TGTGCCAGCTCACCCGCCGGATACAATAATGAGCAGTTCTTC
TRBV5-1,12,TRBJ2-1,.,once,CASSLALDEQFF,TGCGCCAGCAGCTTGGCCCTCGATGAGCAGTTCTTC
TRBV5-4,17,TRBJ2-7,TRBD2,.,CASRFLLAGVRSYEQYF,TGTGCCAGCAGGTTTCTGCTAGCGGGAGTTAGGTCCTACGAGCAGTACTTC
TRBV9,16,TRBJ1-1,.,.,CASPPGPIHPYTEAFF,TGTGCCAGCCCCCCGGGCCCAATCCATCCGTACACTGAAGCTTTCTTT
TRBV27,20,TRBJ2-2,.,.,CASSSTIGQAQPPNTGELFF,TGTGCCAGCAGCTCTACAATAGGCCAGGCGCAGCCCCCGAACACCGGGGAGCTGTTTTTT
TRBV5-1,14,TRBJ1-1,.,.,CASSLASTATEAFF,TGCGCCAGCAGCTTGGCATCGACGGCGACTGAAGCTTTCTTT
TRBV25-1,12,TRBJ1-5,.,.,CASGQSNQPQHF,TGTGCCAGCGGGCAGAGCAATCAGCCCCAGCATTTT
TRBV9,19,TRBJ2-3,TRBD2,.,CASSEQPGLAGGPGDTQYF,TGTGCCAGCAGCGAGCAGCCGGGACTAGCGGGGGGGCCAGGAGATACGCAGTATTTT
TRBV28,16,TRBJ2-3,TRBD2,.,CASSLWLAGSTDTQYF,TGTGCCAGCAGTTTATGGCTAGCGGGGAGCACAGATACGCAGTATTTT
TRBV9,16,TRBJ2-1,TRBD1,.,CASSTAPDRPYNEQFF,TGTGCCAGCAGCACAGCCCCGGACAGGCCGTACAATGAGCAGTTCTTC
TRBV9,15,TRBJ2-2,TRBD1,.,CASSVTGVNTGELFF,TGTGCCAGCAGCGTTACAGGGGTAAACACCGGGGAGCTGTTTTTT
TRBV7-7,14,TRBJ2-5,.,.,CASSGRGVKETQYF,TGTGCCAGCAGCGGGCGGGGAGTGAAAGAGACCCAGTACTTC
TRBV6-5,12,TRBJ2-7,.,.,CASSYRGGEQYF,TGTGCCAGCAGTTACAGGGGTGGCGAGCAGTACTTC
TRBV9,16,TRBJ2-1,TRBD2,.,CASSEKGLAGYNEQFF,TGTGCCAGCAGCGAAAAAGGACTAGCGGGCTACAATGAGCAGTTCTTC
TRBV9,15,TRBJ1-3,.,few,CASSVAWGARDTIYF,TGTGCCAGCAGCGTCGCATGGGGGGCGCGGGACACCATATATTTT
TRBV30,12,TRBJ1-3,.,.,CAWSVVGNTIYF,TGTGCCTGGAGTGTCGTTGGAAACACCATATATTTT
TRBV6-4,13,TRBJ2-5,TRBD1,once,CASSVDRGETQYF,TGTGCCAGCAGTGTGGACAGGGGAGAGACCCAGTACTTC
TRBV4-3,16,TRBJ2-3,TRBD2,.,CASSQDGGGQGDTQYF,TGCGCCAGCAGCCAAGATGGCGGGGGGCAGGGAGATACGCAGTATTTT
TRBV9,15,TRBJ2-3,.,.,CASSVGIGVGDTQYF,TGTGCCAGCAGCGTAGGGATAGGGGTTGGAGATACGCAGTATTTT
TRBV28,10,TRBJ2-1,TRBD1,.,CASGRDRQFF,TGTGCCAGCGGCCGGGACAGACAGTTCTTC
TRBV9,14,TRBJ2-5,.,few,CASSVSGTVETQYF,TGTGCCAGCAGCGTCAGTGGGACTGTCGAGACCCAGTACTTC
TRBV29-1,15,TRBJ2-1,TRBD2,.,CSVEERGRVYNEQFF,TGCAGCGTTGAAGAAAGAGGGAGGGTTTACAATGAGCAGTTCTTC
TRBV29-1,17,TRBJ2-1,.,.,CSVGKRVDRARGNEQFF,TGCAGCGTCGGGAAGCGGGTAGACAGGGCTAGGGGCAATGAGCAGTTCTTC
TRBV18,14,TRBJ1-2,.,few,CASSPREAQYGYTF,TGTGCCAGCTCACCAAGAGAGGCACAGTATGGCTACACCTTC
TRBV6-5,14,TRBJ1-1,.,.,CASRWDGTNTEAFF,TGTGCCAGCAGGTGGGACGGAACTAACACTGAAGCTTTCTTT
TRBV6-1,15,TRBJ2-2,.,.,CASSEFLSDTGELFF,TGTGCCAGCAGTGAATTCCTCTCGGACACCGGGGAGCTGTTTTTT
TRBV5-1,15,TRBJ1-2,.,.,CASSFAAAANYGYTF,TGCGCCAGCAGCTTCGCTGCGGCAGCTAACTATGGCTACACCTTC
TRBV9,14,TRBJ2-7,TRBD1,.,CASSAGTGMGEQYF,TGTGCCAGCAGCGCCGGGACAGGGATGGGCGAGCAGTACTTC
TRBV30,13,TRBJ1-1,TRBD1,.,CAWSSDRDTEAFF,TGTGCCTGGAGTTCCGACAGGGACACTGAAGCTTTCTTT
TRBV2,15,TRBJ2-3,.,.,CASSPTRVGTDTQYF,TGTGCCAGCAGCCCCACCAGGGTCGGCACAGATACGCAGTATTTT
TRBV27,11,TRBJ1-1,.,.,CASSSDGEAFF,TGTGCCAGCAGTTCGGACGGTGAAGCTTTCTTT
TRBV4-3,16,TRBJ2-5,TRBD2,.,CASSQDPSGDFETQYF,TGCGCCAGCAGCCAAGATCCTAGCGGTGACTTTGAGACCCAGTACTTC
TRBV18,11,TRBJ2-1,.,.,CASSPDGEQFF,TGTGCCAGCTCCCCAGACGGTGAGCAGTTCTTC
TRBV9,16,TRBJ2-1,TRBD2,.,CASSAPIAGEKDEQFF,TGTGCCAGCAGCGCCCCCATAGCGGGAGAGAAGGATGAGCAGTTCTTC
TRBV9,17,TRBJ1-3,.,.,CASSVSEADPSGNTIYF,TGTGCCAGCAGCGTCTCAGAGGCAGACCCCTCTGGAAACACCATATATTTT
TRBV28,12,TRBJ2-7,.,.,CASSSLRRPKYF,TGTGCCAGCAGTTCCCTCCGTAGGCCCAAGTACTTC
TRBV4-3,15,TRBJ1-2,TRBD1,.,CASSQETGDTYGYTF,TGCGCCAGCAGCCAAGAGACAGGGGATACCTATGGCTACACCTTC
TRBV27,16,TRBJ2-1,TRBD2,.,CASSYSGRTSYNEQFF,TGTGCCAGCAGTTATAGCGGGAGAACCTCCTACAATGAGCAGTTCTTC
TRBV6-1,12,TRBJ2-1,.,.,CASTLENNEQFF,TGTGCCAGCACCCTCGAAAACAATGAGCAGTTCTTC
TRBV30,13,TRBJ1-2,TRBD1,.,CAWTQGGGGGYTF,TGTGCCTGGACCCAGGGGGGGGGCGGTGGCTACACCTTC
TRBV9,14,TRBJ2-7,.,.,CASSVSDGTYEQYF,TGTGCCAGCAGCGTATCCGACGGTACCTACGAGCAGTACTTC
TRBV4-3,14,TRBJ1-1,TRBD1,once,CASSLSGGGTEAFF,TGCGCCAGCAGCCTATCAGGGGGGGGCACTGAAGCTTTCTTT
TRBV29-1,13,TRBJ2-5,.,once,CSAGDWNQETQYF,TGCAGCGCCGGGGACTGGAACCAAGAGACCCAGTACTTC
TRBV27,12,TRBJ1-5,.,.,CASSFVGQPQHF,TGTGCCAGCAGTTTTGTGGGGCAGCCCCAGCATTTT
TRBV25-1,16,TRBJ2-3,TRBD2,.,CASSDRLAAAGDTQYF,TGTGCCAGCAGTGATCGACTAGCGGCGGCCGGGGATACGCAGTATTTT
TRBV18,13,TRBJ2-7,.,.,CASSPIKQNEQYF,TGTGCCAGCTCACCCATCAAACAAAACGAGCAGTACTTC